The present T cell receptor beta chain was sequenced within a study of cytomegalovirus exposure and HLA in healthy donors (dated by TCRdb to about 2017). Context from the whole study: An earlier analysis of several hundred of the donors reported over 250 Gb of sequence data and 117 million unique TCR beta sequences obtained from around 190 million T cells. An early release that covered about 600 HLA-typed donors contained approximately 300 gigabases of sequencing data and 85 million to 100 million unique TCR sequences. Among the roughly 390 genotyped donors, around 81% belonged to the genetic ancestry cluster associated with self-reported Caucasian donors. The study was designed to test whether signatures of past pathogen exposure could be identified by cataloging public T cell receptors. The T cell repertoires of 700 or so subjects were profiled by immunosequencing and related to cytomegalovirus serostatus. In addition to the first cohort of roughly 670 subjects, a separate validation cohort of some 120 different subjects was used. The study combined high-throughput TCR immunosequencing, statistical association of individual TCRs with disease status, and machine learning to predict cytomegalovirus infection status. A later analysis re-examined previously published TCR beta repertoires from hundreds of donors and added high-resolution HLA genotyping to investigate patterns of TCR occurrence. Rather than drawing on any new phenotypic data, the later analysis identified candidate immune exposures from TCR beta sequences and the way those sequences occurred across donors. An earlier analysis of around 540 of the donors applied high-throughput TCR beta sequencing to assess whether each TCR beta V gene segment acted as functional or pseudogenic. Donor age, sex, ethnicity and CMV serostatus were collected together with the repertoire data. Genome-wide SNP genotypes for about 55% of the 666 donors were used in a later genetic analysis, which treated that subset as a discovery cohort. All discovery cohort repertoires had been generated using a single sequencing platform. Both class I and class II loci were covered by HLA typing, at four-digit resolution. The number of donors typed differed by locus, with about 620-630 for A, B, C, DRB1 and DQB1, 522 for DQA1, 600 to 610 for DPA1, and around 430 for DPB1. Four to six DR-DQ haplotypes were handled as single units for association and clustering, since linkage in the cohort was strong. Among some 410 genotyped donors of the cohort, an average of around 240,000 unique TCR beta nucleotide sequences were sequenced per donor, roughly 20% of them non-productive. What the authors observed across the whole study: While some public TCRs were present in many individuals, most TCR sequences turned up only very rarely across donors. A further reported finding was that TCR beta sequences accurately predicted the HLA-A and HLA-B alleles for most subjects in the first cohort. According to a later analysis, parvovirus B19, influenza, CMV and Epstein-Barr virus appeared linked to several top co-occurrence clusters. V-gene and J-gene trimming of TCR beta chains was associated with a missense DCLRE1C variant in a later genetic analysis, and the association was replicated in an independent cohort. The cohort was sequenced for TCR beta chains only, and without alpha or paired-chain data the features that could be detected were limited. Because some donors lacked HLA typing at each locus, the association tests relied only on the typed subset. CMV serostatus was the only immune exposure information available for the cohort. In a later analysis, most CMV-associated TCR beta chains were found to appear HLA-restricted, with HLA associations seemingly driven largely by CMV exposure. Compared with equally common non-associated chains, HLA-associated TCR beta chains in a later analysis were more clonally expanded and had lower generation probabilities. The earlier analysis of about 600 of the donors excluded over 15 rarely observed V segments, including chromosome 9 orphons, because counts were too low. A later analysis associated 16,951 TCR beta sequences with specific HLA alleles at a false discovery rate of 0.05. Cytomegalovirus status was reported to be diagnosed by the classifier with high specificity and sensitivity in both the original and validation cohorts. According to the authors, the approach could potentially be generalized to other disease states and immunological phenotypes. Presence/absence analyses assumed roughly uniform sequencing depth across donors, an assumption that may not hold. When HLA alleles, especially DR and DQ, strongly co-occurred, TCR associations were difficult to assign to individual alleles. Compared with the approximately 720-donor mean, donors in an Asian-associated ancestry cluster had fewer N-insertions in productive TCRs, according to a later genetic analysis. Correlated functional status among segregating V segments might be attributable to linkage disequilibrium, but an unknown experimental factor could not be ruled out. Because the 87-base-pair reads could not distinguish some IMGT-functional V segments, including TRBV6-2 and TRBV6-3, those segments were excluded. Broadly in line with IMGT annotations, most TCR beta V segments showed up in productive rearrangements about 87% or about 30% of the time in an earlier analysis of a few hundred of the donors. The study listed approximately 160 TCR beta chains as associated with cytomegalovirus. A few of the identified cytomegalovirus-associated TCR beta chains were confirmed in vitro to be specific for cytomegalovirus antigens. A cluster of highly shared sequence variants was judged likely to represent a technical artifact of the sequencing pipeline. A later analysis found that TCR association rates varied across HLA loci, with DRB1 alleles showing the most associated TCRs and HLA-C alleles the fewest.

The cohort consisted of some 670 healthy bone marrow donors. Cohort members were all nominally healthy when sampled, although unrecorded immune exposures were likely present. The donor tested CMV seronegative and was one of the 352 seronegative cohort members. Each donor provided a peripheral blood sample, and peripheral blood mononuclear cells were used for TCR beta sequencing. The Qiagen DNeasy Blood Extraction Kit was used to extract genomic DNA from the blood cell samples. A word on this clone: Its antigen has not been determined. One base away there is no much larger clone; base qualities are not given.

The receptor library was made with the immunoSEQ multiplex PCR assay. For the multiplex PCR, a mixture combining 60 forward primers for TCR Vbeta segments and 13 reverse primers for TCR Jbeta segments was used. The CDR3 region of rearranged TCR beta genes was amplified from genomic DNA by a multiplex PCR assay. The amplified TCR beta libraries were sequenced on the Illumina HiSeq System as 87-base-pair reads. In the source study's methods: A later analysis counted approximately 74 million unique TCR beta chains across the 500 to 850 repertoires, and some 11 million of these chains were shared by at least two donors. Raw reads were error-corrected and collapsed into unique sequences with a nearest-neighbor algorithm that merged closely related sequences to remove PCR and sequencing errors. To assign V, D and J gene segments, CDR3 sequences were aligned to IMGT reference sequences. For a sequence to be retained, at least a six-nucleotide match to both a V gene segment and a J gene segment was required. Rearrangements were classified as productive when the CDR3 lacked stop codons and remained in frame with V and J, and all other rearrangements were classified as non-productive. CDR3 was defined according to IMGT convention as the region running from the second conserved V-encoded cysteine to the conserved J-encoded phenylalanine. Sequences without an unambiguous match to a single V gene segment were excluded from the earlier analysis of almost 600 of the donors. An earlier analysis of several hundred of the donors classified V segments as functional when productive rearrangements were above 56.7% and as segregating when the standard deviation between donors was above 5%. To diagnose cytomegalovirus status from the catalog of TCR beta chain sequences, a statistical classification framework was built. A later analysis assigned V and J genes by comparing TCR nucleotide sequences with IMGT/GENE-DB human TR gene sequences. Using the TCRdist pipeline, a later analysis assigned CDR3 sequences along with most-parsimonious VDJ recombination scenarios. A later analysis defined each TCR beta chain by its CDR3 amino acid sequence plus V-gene family, and excluded reads lacking a unique V-gene family. A later analysis removed 450 to 600 highly shared, low-generation-probability nucleotide sequences to deal with suspected cross-contamination and a sequencing artifact. For each public chain, a later analysis derived a clonal expansion index from normalized ranks of inferred template counts within each repertoire. In a later analysis, generation probabilities were computed using a VDJ recombination model fitted to out-of-frame rearrangements, and the results were checked against IGoR. In a later analysis, TCR-TCR, TCR-HLA and TCR-CMV co-occurrence was scored with hypergeometric tests, and a repertoire-size bias correction was applied to TCR pairs. To estimate false discovery rates, a later analysis permuted the HLA or CMV assignments 20 times. In a later analysis, co-occurring TCRs were grouped using DBSCAN, with TCRdist sequence similarity added in when clustering inside HLA-allele-positive subsets. Repertoires with fewer than 30,000 or more than 120,000 public chains, plus five repertoires with anomalous nucleotide sharing, were excluded from co-occurrence clustering. This immuneACCESS table, as held by TCRdb, lists in-frame sequences with V and J called but not all clones. Of the missing ones, under half trace to an unresolved V gene in checked studies; the others have no known cause. The D gene and trimming were derived from the DNA, and the V and J assignments and clone size from that table. The sample table lists roughly 190,000 clones, approximately 67% of them with a count of one. The ten largest clonotypes hold around 3.2% of the sample.

CDR1 and CDR2 are read off the germline V gene (reference sequence) as LNHDA and SQIVND. Cut back by 3 bases and 0 bases, the V and J ends lie 11 bases apart. Including cysteine and phenylalanine, the CDR3 has 16 amino acids. The entry retains the CDR3 DNA only, 48 bases that are in frame from base 1. This sequence was found in a man in his forties in good health and CMV-seronegative. Material for sequencing was PBMCs. Rearrangement joined TRBV19 to TRBJ1-4; matching of 5 bases hints at TRBD1 as the D gene. For the CDR3, the sequence is CASSIPAGSTNEKLFF. At the DNA level, the sequence is TGTGCCAGTAGTATCCCGGCAGGGTCAACTAATGAAAAACTGTTTTTT.